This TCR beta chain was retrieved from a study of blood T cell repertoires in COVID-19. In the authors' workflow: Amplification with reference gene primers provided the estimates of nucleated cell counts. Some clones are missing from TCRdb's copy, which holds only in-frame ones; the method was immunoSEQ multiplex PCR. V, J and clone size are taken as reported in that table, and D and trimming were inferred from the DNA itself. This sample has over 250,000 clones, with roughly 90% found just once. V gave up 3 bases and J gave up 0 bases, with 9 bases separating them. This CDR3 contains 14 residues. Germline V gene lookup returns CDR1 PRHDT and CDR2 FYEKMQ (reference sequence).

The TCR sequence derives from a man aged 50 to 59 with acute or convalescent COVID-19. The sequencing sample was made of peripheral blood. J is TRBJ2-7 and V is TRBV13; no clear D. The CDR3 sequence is CASSLSYLSYEQYF. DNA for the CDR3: TGTGCCAGCAGCTTGTCCTACCTCTCCTACGAGCAGTACTTC.